Sequencing of this T cell receptor (beta chain) was carried out in a study of T cells in Graves' hyperthyroidism and ophthalmopathy. General observations from the study: For ophthalmopathy, model prediction preceded onset by a median about 6.2 months.

The CDR3 length is 16 residues, termini included. There were TCR beta CDR3 regions amplified from RNA transcripts. Initially, a first-round RT-PCR of the TCR CDR3 employed the HTBI primer set. TCRdb reprocessed the multiplex PCR reads via MiXCR and lists one record per CDR3 protein. The sample carries some 500,000 distinct CDR3 sequences, roughly 14% recorded once. Note on this clonotype: Antigen unknown. This CDR3 is missing its conserved last phenylalanine or tryptophan, likely due to a read error. The limits of the CDR3 on the DNA are not certain, so only TCRdb's listed CDR3 is given.

J is TRBJ1-1 and V is TRBV12-3 or TRBV12-4; the table's TRBD1 call for D was not verified on the DNA. The sequenced sample consisted of blood. This receptor was obtained from a woman aged 18 to 35 with Graves' hyperthyroidism. This chain's CDR3 is CASSLGVGGMNTEAFS.